The 10 T cell receptor beta chains in this list originate from one sample, sequenced in a study of blood T cell repertoires in COVID-19. TCRdb's copy holds only in-frame clones and misses some; the assay was immunoSEQ multiplex PCR. The sample carries about 38,000 clones, 84% recorded once. Input material: peripheral blood. These receptors were collected from a man in his 60s with COVID-19, enrolled during active disease.

As DNA, the CDR3 is TGTGCCAGCTCAGCACAGGGGGCCAGTGCTTTCTTT. Residues: CASSAQGASAFF. The chain is built from TRBV18 and TRBJ1-1, with 9 bases matching TRBD1. V lost 5 bases and J lost 11; bases outside the gene matches: 6. CDR3 length equals 12 residues. Per the germline V gene, CDR1 is KGHSH and CDR2 is LQKENI. Using reference TRBV18 and TRBJ1-1 for the parts outside the CDR3, the full variable domain is NAGVMQNPRHLVRRRGQEARLRCSPMKGHSHVYWYRQLPEEGLKFMVYLQKENIIDESGMPKERFSAEFPKEGPSILRIQQVVRGDSAAYFCASSAQGASAFFGQGTRLTVV.

This rearrangement joins TRBV3-1 (or the pseudogene TRBV3-2) to TRBJ1-5, with D possibly being TRBD1 (6 bases). The CDR3 contains 15 residues. V was pared by 6 bases and J by 6 bases, with 18 bases between. Per the germline V gene, CDR1 is LGHDT and CDR2 is YNNKEL (reference sequence). The CDR3 DNA reads TGTGCCAGCAGTAAGACAGGCGGGCAGGGTCAGCCCCAGCATTTT. It specifies CASSKTGGQGQPQHF.

The V gene is TRBV12-5, the J gene TRBJ2-5; D is perhaps TRBD2 (7 bases). The V gene lost 5 bases and the J gene lost 4 bases, with 14 bases spanning the gap. Germline values: CDR1 LGHNT, CDR2 FRNRAP. The CDR3 runs to 14 residues. The chain's CDR3 is CASGRAGEGETQYF. As DNA, the CDR3 is TGTGCTAGTGGTCGCGCAGGGGAGGGAGAGACCCAGTACTTC.

This chain joins TRBV2 and TRBJ1-5, with a weak D call TRBD1 (6 bases). Trimming left V 3 bases short and J 2 bases short, with 8 bases between. Germline V gene sequence: CDR1 SNHLY, CDR2 FYNNEI. This CDR3 spans 14 amino acids. The CDR3 nucleotides are TGTGCCAGCAGTGACGCAGGGGGCAATCAGCCCCAGCATTTT. Residues: CASSDAGGNQPQHF.

CDR3 sequence reads: CASSFTGNEKLFF. CDR3 bases: TGTGCCAGCAGCTTCACGGGTAATGAAAAACTGTTTTTT. This chain joins TRBV7-2 and TRBJ1-4; D is unresolved. The CDR3 loop spans 13 amino acids. V was shortened by 3 bases and J by 4 bases, with 6 bases between the two germline ends. Germline lookup yields CDR1 SGHTA and CDR2 FQGNSA.

The gene calls are TRBV27 and TRBJ1-2; TRBD1 might be the D (5 bases). The CDR3 contains 12 residues. V was cut by 10 bases and J by 0 bases, with 9 bases left in between. Germline-derived CDR1 and CDR2 are MNHEY and SMNVEV (reference sequence). The CDR3 sequence: CATHRTNYGYTF. The CDR3 coding sequence is TGTGCCACCCACAGGACTAACTATGGCTACACCTTC.

The chain links TRBV28 to TRBJ2-4, with TRBD2 as a possible D gene (5 bases). The V end lost 5 bases, the J end lost 3 bases, and 17 bases lay between the germline ends. This CDR3 spans 16 amino acids. Germline V gives CDR1 MDHEN, CDR2 SYDVKM. CDR3 loop: CASSTKGEGYKNIQYF. CDR3 in DNA: TGTGCCAGCAGTACCAAGGGTGAGGGATACAAAAACATTCAGTACTTC.

This rearrangement joins TRBV4-2 to TRBJ1-1; D gene ambiguous. Trimming stripped 1 base from V and 6 bases from J, with 18 bases between. The CDR3 is 16 amino acids. CDR1 and CDR2 from the germline V gene are LGHNA and YNFKEQ. This CDR3 is CASSQVPRDMSPEAFF. CDR3 nucleotides: TGTGCCAGCAGCCAAGTCCCCCGTGACATGTCCCCTGAAGCTTTCTTT.

The chain combines TRBV18 with TRBJ2-5; 9 nucleotides line up with TRBD1. The germline V gene encodes CDR1 KGHSH and CDR2 LQKENI. This CDR3 contains 14 residues. Trimming took 2 bases from V and 5 from J; bases not matched to a gene: 3. CDR3 in amino acids: CASSPGTGLETQYF. The CDR3 bases are TGTGCCAGCTCACCAGGGACAGGGTTGGAGACCCAGTACTTC.

The chain employs TRBV27 and TRBJ2-5; no clear D gene. The V gene lost 7 bases and the J gene lost 3 bases, with 12 bases spanning the gap. The CDR3 spans 13 residues. The germline V gene encodes CDR1 MNHEY and CDR2 SMNVEV (reference sequence). As DNA, the CDR3 is TGTGCCAGCATTGGCAACAAAGAAGAGACCCAGTACTTC. Translation: CASIGNKEETQYF.